The 4 T cell receptor beta chains given below trace back to one sample, sequenced in a study of shared clonotypes between healthy human individuals. Clones were sequenced by immunoSEQ multiplex PCR, and TCRdb holds only the in-frame ones, with some missing. The data show 950,000 to 1,300,000 clones, approximately 72% seen once. The sample consisted of memory CD4+ T cells sorted from blood. Regarding subset: CD45RA-negative fraction. These receptors originate from a man younger than 35 in good health.

This rearrangement joins TRBV28 to TRBJ2-7, with a tentative D call TRBD1 (5 bases). V lost 5 bases and J lost 1, with 9 bases in between. Germline V CDR1 and CDR2: MDHEN, SYDVKM. There are 13 residues in the CDR3. The CDR3 coding sequence is TGTGCCAGCAGTCGACAGATATCCTACGAGCAGTACTTC. This codes for CASSRQISYEQYF. The full variable domain, its missing parts supplied by reference TRBV28 and TRBJ2-7, is DVKVTQSSRYLVKRTGEKVFLECVQDMDHENMFWYRQDPGLGLRLIYFSYDVKMKEKGDIPEGYSVSREKKERFSLILESASTNQTSMYLCASSRQISYEQYFGPGTRLTVT.

The V call is TRBV4-1, the J call TRBJ1-1; TRBD1 might be the D (5 bases). Germline values: CDR1 MGHRA, CDR2 YSYEKL. There are 14 residues in the CDR3. Trimming took off 8 bases at V and 5 bases at J, with 18 bases between the two ends. Here the CDR3 reads CASRSPQGRTEAFF. The CDR3 nucleotides read TGCGCCAGCCGTTCCCCCCAGGGACGAACTGAAGCTTTCTTT.

The gene calls are TRBV5-1 and TRBJ1-3; no reliable D call. CDR3 size: 14 residues. CDR1 SGHRS and CDR2 YFSETQ come from the germline V gene. Trimming took off 7 bases at V and 0 bases at J, with 11 bases between the two ends. The CDR3: CASGTGDSGNTIYF. The CDR3 coding sequence is TGCGCCAGCGGAACTGGGGACTCTGGAAACACCATATATTTT.

The V gene is TRBV11-2, the J gene TRBJ2-1, with D perhaps matching TRBD2 (6 bases). The length of the CDR3 is 14 residues. CDR1 and CDR2 (germline): SGHAT, FQNNGV. V lost 5 bases to trimming and J lost 3 bases, with 11 bases between them. The CDR3 spells CASSGTFSYNEQFF. The DNA of the CDR3 is TGTGCCAGCAGCGGGACTTTTAGCTACAATGAGCAGTTCTTC.